What follows are 23 T cell receptor beta chains derived from one specimen sequenced in a study of vaccination effects on CD4 cells after COVID-19. Here immunoSEQ multiplex PCR was the method, and the copy in TCRdb shows in-frame clones only, minus some. The sample consists of around 59,000 clones, 78% of them appearing once. Their antigen targets remain unknown. Viral peptide pool expansion of antigen-specific CD4+ T cells preceded sequencing in the ViraFEST assay. The culture ran for 10 to 11 days, and then CD4+ T cells were isolated. Participants were vaccinated with two doses of either the BNT162b2 or mRNA-1273 vaccine. Sequences were derived from CD4+ T cells from PBMCs cultured with HCoV-OC43 spike peptides, sampled after COVID-19 vaccination. Described subset: HCoV-OC43 spike overlapping peptide pool stimulation. These receptors were taken from a human donor who received a COVID-19 vaccine.

V usage is TRBV28 and J usage is TRBJ1-2; 9 nucleotides align to TRBD1. With 6 bases clipped from V and 8 bases from J, the junction kept 7 bases outside the gene matches. Germline V gene lookup returns CDR1 MDHEN and CDR2 SYDVKM. The length of the CDR3 is 13 residues. CDR3 amino acids: CASRPRDRDGYTF. The CDR3 DNA follows: TGTGCCAGCAGACCCCGGGACAGGGACGGCTACACCTTC.

The rearrangement uses TRBV11-2 and TRBJ1-3; D may be TRBD1 (6 bases). This CDR3 spans 15 amino acids. V lost 5 bases to trimming and J lost 3 bases, with 14 bases between them. The V gene's germline CDR1 is SGHAT and CDR2 FQNNGV. CDR3 in amino acids: CASSRQVSVGNTIYF. CDR3 DNA: TGTGCCAGCAGCCGACAGGTTTCGGTTGGAAACACCATATATTTT. Filled out from reference TRBV11-2 and TRBJ1-3, the complete variable domain reads EAGVAQSPRYKIIEKRQSVAFWCNPISGHATLYWYQQILGQGPKLLIQFQNNGVVDDSQLPKDRFSAERLKGVDSTLKIQPAKLEDSAVYLCASSRQVSVGNTIYFGEGSWLTVV.

The chain has TRBV12-3 or TRBV12-4 and TRBJ2-1; unclear D gene. This CDR3 contains 11 residues. V was pared by 5 bases and J by 4 bases, with 3 bases between. Here the CDR3 reads CASSNYNEQFF. The CDR3 DNA reads TGTGCCAGCAGTAATTACAATGAGCAGTTCTTC.

The chain recombines TRBV7-3 with TRBJ2-2, with D possibly TRBD2 on 5 matching bases. This CDR3 comprises 14 residues. V lost 5 bases and J 3 bases, leaving 10 bases between the germline ends. CDR1 and CDR2 (germline): SGHTA, FQGTGA. The CDR3: CASSPRSDTGELFF. The CDR3 nucleotides read TGTGCCAGCAGCCCCCGTAGCGACACCGGGGAGCTGTTTTTT.

The chain has TRBV5-1 and TRBJ2-7; TRBD1 is a possible D gene (6 bases). V was trimmed by 4 bases and J by 0 bases, leaving 14 bases between them. CDR1 and CDR2 (germline): SGHRS, YFSETQ. This CDR3 spans 15 amino acids. CDR3 nucleotide sequence: TGCGCCAGCAGCCTCGGGGACACCAGCTCCTACGAGCAGTACGTC. Its protein product is CASSLGDTSSYEQYV.

The J gene is TRBJ1-6, the V gene TRBV2; possible D gene TRBD1, 5 bases. CDR3 length equals 13 residues. Between the trimmed V and J ends, which lost 4 bases and 10 bases, there was a span of 11 bases. In germline, CDR1 is SNHLY, CDR2 FYNNEI. CDR3 in DNA: TGTGCCAGCAGTGCCCCAGGGAGGTCACCCCTCCACTTT. Protein product: CASSAPGRSPLHF.

This chain connects TRBV9 to TRBJ2-5, with D possibly matching TRBD2 (6 bases). Trimming shortened V by 0 bases and J by 7 bases, and 16 bases separated the two germline ends. The CDR3 loop spans 15 amino acids. Germline V gene data show CDR1 as SGDLS and CDR2 as YYNGEE. The CDR3 spells CASSVVSGGFGTQYF. The CDR3 DNA reads TGTGCCAGCAGCGTAGTGTCCGGGGGTTTCGGGACCCAGTACTTC.

This chain joins TRBV24-1 and TRBJ1-1; no clear D. Germline CDR1 KGHDR, CDR2 SFDVKD. This CDR3 comprises 14 residues. V lost 5 bases and J lost 1, with 10 bases in between. The CDR3 is CATSGDSSNTEAFF. For the CDR3, the DNA is TGTGCCACCAGTGGGGATAGTTCGAACACTGAAGCTTTCTTT.

The rearrangement links TRBV6-2 or TRBV6-3 to TRBJ2-7; D gene unclear. The CDR3 length is 10 residues. Trimming took off 1 base at V and 5 bases at J, with 0 bases between the two ends. In germline, CDR1 is MNHEY, CDR2 SVGEGT. CDR3 coding DNA: TGTGCCAGCAGTTACTACGAGCAGTACGTC. Residues: CASSYYEQYV.

A single count supports this clone. V and J are TRBV9 and TRBJ2-5; perhaps TRBD1 as D (7 bases). Deletions cut 4 bases from V and 5 bases from J, with 18 bases between. The CDR3 is made up of 15 amino acids. Germline values: CDR1 SGDLS, CDR2 YYNGEE. The CDR3 region has the DNA TGTGCCAGCAGCCCCAGGGCAGGGGGGCAGGAGACCCAGTACTTC. Residues: CASSPRAGGQETQYF.

The chain links TRBV6-5 to TRBJ2-7; possibly TRBD1 for D (5 bases). This CDR3 is 15 amino acids long. V lost 6 bases and J lost 12, with 27 bases in between. Per the germline V gene, CDR1 is MNHEY and CDR2 is SVGAGI. As DNA, the CDR3 is TGTGCCAGCAGCCCCTCCCCAGGGCTCCCCTTTATGGGGTACGTC. It yields the protein CASSPSPGLPFMGYV.

This clone was counted only a few times. The rearrangement joins TRBV5-1 to TRBJ2-2; D ambiguous. Trimming removed 2 bases from V and 6 bases from J, with 5 bases in between. The CDR3 loop spans 12 amino acids. The germline CDR1 and CDR2 sequences are SGHRS and YFSETQ. CDR3 coding DNA: TGCGCCAGCAGCTTAGGGTCCGGGGAGCTGTTTTTT. This encodes CASSLGSGELFF. Looking up the rest from reference TRBV5-1 and TRBJ2-2 gives the full variable domain: KAGVTQTPRYLIKTRGQQVTLSCSPISGHRSVSWYQQTPGQGLQFLFEYFSETQRNKGNFPGRFSGRQFSNSRSEMNVSTLELGDSALYLCASSLGSGELFFGEGSRLTVL.

The CDR3 DNA sequence: TGTGCCAGCAGTTACGCCAGTTATACGCAGTATTTT. As protein: CASSYASYTQYF. This chain uses TRBV6-2 or TRBV6-3 with TRBJ2-3; D is undetermined. With 2 bases removed from V and 7 bases from J, the gap between germline ends came to 7 bases. Germline assignment: CDR1 MNHEY and CDR2 SVGEGT. This CDR3 has 12 amino acids.

The chain couples TRBV5-4 to TRBJ2-2; the match to TRBD1 covers 10 bases. Germline-derived CDR1 and CDR2 are SGHNT and YYREEE (reference sequence). The CDR3 has 16 amino acids. The V gene end was trimmed by 4 bases and the J gene end by 6 bases; junction bases not matched to a gene: 9. CDR3: CASSVGQGKVAGELFF. CDR3 nucleotide sequence: TGTGCCAGCAGCGTGGGACAGGGGAAAGTCGCCGGGGAGCTGTTTTTT.

This rearrangement joins TRBV21-1 to TRBJ2-2. TRBV21-1 is termed a pseudogene. The CDR3 runs 17 residues. The CDR3 DNA sequence: TGTGCCAGCAGCGCAACCGGGCTGACGGCGAACACCGGGGAGCTGTTTTTT. It specifies CASSATGLTANTGELFF.

The gene calls are TRBV7-2 and TRBJ1-6; D is unresolved. Trimming cost V 1 base and J 9 bases, with 4 bases left between them. The CDR3 is 12 residues long. From germline, CDR1 is SGHTA and CDR2 FQGNSA. The CDR3 reads CASSLEGSPLHF. The CDR3 DNA reads TGTGCCAGCAGCTTAGAGGGTTCACCCCTCCACTTT.

The chain has TRBV6-1 and TRBJ2-1; 15 bases fit TRBD2. Germline CDR1 MNHNS, CDR2 SASEGT. Trimming cost V 4 bases and J 4 bases; bases outside gene matches: 2. This CDR3 region has 16 residues. The CDR3 loop reads CASSGGLAGGYNEQFF. CDR3 nucleotides: TGTGCCAGCAGTGGGGGACTAGCGGGGGGTTACAATGAGCAGTTCTTC.

The chain carries TRBV24-1 and TRBJ2-5, with 9 positions matching TRBD1. V was pared by 7 bases and J by 5 bases, with 13 bases of the junction left unmatched. This CDR3 is 16 amino acids long. In germline, CDR1 is KGHDR, CDR2 SFDVKD. The CDR3 loop reads CATSDTPGTGRETQYF. The CDR3 nucleotides are TGTGCCACCAGCGATACTCCCGGGACAGGGAGGGAGACCCAGTACTTC.

This chain uses TRBV4-3 with TRBJ1-4; D not resolved. The CDR3 covers 16 residues. With 1 base removed from V and 2 bases from J, the gap between germline ends came to 11 bases. Germline lookup yields CDR1 LGHNA and CDR2 YSLEER. The CDR3 sequence is CASSQGITRTNEKLFF. For the CDR3, the DNA is TGCGCCAGCAGCCAAGGGATAACACGGACTAATGAAAAACTGTTTTTT.

This rearrangement joins TRBV5-8 to TRBJ2-3; tentative D call: TRBD1 (5 bases). This CDR3 spans 17 amino acids. V lost 0 bases to trimming and J lost 1 base, with 15 bases between them. Looked up from germline, CDR1 is SGHTS and CDR2 is YDEGEE. CDR3: CASSLVRAGRGTDTQYF. DNA for the CDR3: TGTGCCAGCAGCTTGGTCAGGGCCGGGCGCGGCACAGATACGCAGTATTTT.

The rearrangement links TRBV6-6 to TRBJ1-2; 8 nucleotides align to TRBD1. J gave up 9 bases and V 3 bases, and 6 bases lay outside the gene matches. Germline loops: CDR1 MNHNY, CDR2 SVGAGI (reference sequence). The CDR3 spans 13 residues. The CDR3 region has the DNA TGTGCCAGCAGTTATGAGACAGGGGTTAGCTACACCTTC. Translation: CASSYETGVSYTF.

The chain is built from TRBV6-1 and TRBJ1-1, with D possibly TRBD1 on 6 matching bases. V was cut by 3 bases and J by 4 bases, with 18 bases left in between. Germline CDR1 MNHNS, CDR2 SASEGT. The CDR3 runs to 16 residues. The CDR3 DNA is TGTGCCAGCAGTGATGCTTGGGACATACGTGGCACTGAAGCTTTCTTT. Its protein product is CASSDAWDIRGTEAFF.

The V gene is TRBV5-1, the J gene TRBJ2-2, with 9 bases fitting TRBD1. The V gene end was trimmed by 4 bases and the J gene end by 4 bases; junction bases not matched to a gene: 5. Per the germline V gene, CDR1 is SGHRS and CDR2 is YFSETQ. The CDR3 extends over 15 amino acids. The CDR3 spells CASSQTGGGTGELFF. CDR3 bases: TGCGCCAGCAGCCAGACAGGGGGGGGCACCGGGGAGCTGTTTTTT. Using reference TRBV5-1 and TRBJ2-2 for the parts outside the CDR3, the full variable domain is KAGVTQTPRYLIKTRGQQVTLSCSPISGHRSVSWYQQTPGQGLQFLFEYFSETQRNKGNFPGRFSGRQFSNSRSEMNVSTLELGDSALYLCASSQTGGGTGELFFGEGSRLTVL.